Presented here are 20 T cell receptor beta chains from one specimen sequenced in a study of T-cell reconstitution after alpha-beta-depleted transplantation in children (dated by TCRdb to the mid-2010s). Library generation was performed with PCR. The sample was run on an Illumina HiSeq 2500. Molecular barcoding was employed in the preparation of TCR libraries, with unique molecular identifiers being used to normalize TCRbeta repertoire quantification. TCRdb took the public reads, trimmed them with fastp at Q25, ran MiXCR for clone calling and kept in-frame beta chains. When rows share a CDR3 protein, they turn into one entry using the most common DNA and genes. The sample contains some 200,000 distinct CDR3 sequences, 9.7% of them found a single time. 5.1% of the sample is in the top ten clones. The sequences come from PBMCs from the stem cell graft donor, collected from the stem cell graft. These receptors came from a human donor who donated a stem cell graft to a child with SCID.

This clonotype was observed at least ten times. This chain links TRBV5-5 with TRBJ1-5, with D unclear. The length of the CDR3 is 14 residues. The germline CDR1 and CDR2 sequences are SGHKS and YYEKEE (reference sequence). Trimming pared 1 base from V and 3 bases from J, leaving 8 bases between. CDR3 sequence reads: CASSLSLLNQPQHF. Here the CDR3 DNA reads TGTGCCAGCAGCTTGTCCCTCCTCAATCAGCCCCAGCATTTT.

The J gene is TRBJ2-7, the V gene TRBV5-4, with D hard to call. V lost 0 bases and J 4 bases, leaving 8 bases between the germline ends. Germline CDR1 is SGHNT and CDR2 is YYREEE (reference sequence). The CDR3 length is 13 residues. The CDR3 loop is CASSLVSEYEQYF. As DNA, the CDR3 is TGTGCCAGCAGCTTGGTCTCGGAGTACGAGCAGTACTTC.

For this clonotype: A clone one base away is much larger, so this may be a read error. The V and J genes are TRBV7-2 and TRBJ2-1; TRBD1 agrees at 7 bases. Trimming cost V 2 bases and J 8 bases; bases outside gene matches: 12. From germline, CDR1 is SGHTA and CDR2 FQGNSA. The CDR3 is 16 amino acids. In nucleotides, the CDR3 is TGTGCCAGCAGCTTATCCCCGTCGGGCAGGGGGTATGAGCAGTTCTTC. Translated, it gives CASSLSPSGRGYEQFF.

This clonotype was seen a few times. The genes are TRBV6-2 or TRBV6-3 and TRBJ2-5; 14 nucleotides agree with TRBD2. Germline trimming cut 2 bases from V and 1 base from J; bases unmatched to any gene: 12. The CDR3 has 20 residues. The germline V gene has CDR1 MNHEY and CDR2 SVGEGT. The CDR3 sequence: CASSYLKAGTSGGLQETQYF. In DNA form, the CDR3 reads TGTGCCAGCAGTTACCTTAAAGCCGGGACTAGCGGGGGCCTCCAAGAGACCCAGTACTTC.

This clonotype was recorded many times. The V call is TRBV20-1, the J call TRBJ1-2; 8 bases match TRBD1. This CDR3 spans 15 amino acids. Trimming cost V 2 bases and J 4 bases; bases outside gene matches: 9. Germline assignment: CDR1 DFQATT and CDR2 SNEGSKA (reference sequence). The CDR3 coding sequence is TGCAGTGCTAGATTAAACAGGGGGGGAATCTATGGCTACACCTTC. Protein sequence: CSARLNRGGIYGYTF.

As for this clonotype: At one boundary the junction diverges from the germline segment, which might be a read error. This chain connects TRBV20-1 to TRBJ1-2; 11 bases are shared with TRBD1. The CDR3 is 13 residues long. Germline V lookup: CDR1 DFQATT, CDR2 SNEGSKA (reference sequence). The CDR3 DNA is TGCAGTGCTAGAGATCAGGGGACAGGGGGACACTACTTC. Protein sequence: CSARDQGTGGHYF.

This clonotype was picked up many times. The gene calls are TRBV28 and TRBJ1-2, with 8 bases matching TRBD1. V gave up 6 bases and J gave up 7 bases; unmatched junction bases: 10. Germline CDR1 MDHEN, CDR2 SYDVKM. This CDR3 spans 14 amino acids. The CDR3 sequence is CASSPTGEASGYTF. For the CDR3, the DNA is TGTGCCAGCAGCCCGACAGGGGAGGCGTCTGGCTACACCTTC.

V gene TRBV19 combines with J gene TRBJ2-1; 10 bases match TRBD2. CDR1 is LNHDA and CDR2 is SQIVND in the germline V gene (reference sequence). The CDR3 is 14 amino acids. After removal of 7 bases from V and 10 bases from J, the junction contained 10 bases not matched to a gene. CDR3 bases: TGTGCCAGTACGTCAGCGGGGGGGCCAAGGGAGCAGTTCTTC. Its translation is CASTSAGGPREQFF.

In this sample, this clonotype turned up many times. This chain joins TRBV10-2 and TRBJ2-7; tentative D call: TRBD2 (5 bases). The germline gives CDR1 WSHSY, CDR2 SAAADI. V dropped 8 bases and J dropped 2 bases, with 13 bases sitting between them. This CDR3 is built from 13 residues. This CDR3 reads CASRGASPYEQYF. The CDR3, as DNA: TGCGCCAGCCGGGGTGCCAGCCCCTACGAGCAGTACTTC.

This clonotype was observed at least ten times. This sequence joins TRBV15 and TRBJ2-3; 13 bases fit TRBD2. The CDR3 spans 16 residues. Germline values: CDR1 LNHNV, CDR2 YYDKDF (reference sequence). After removal of 4 bases from V and 2 bases from J, the junction contained 3 bases not matched to a gene. The CDR3 DNA reads as TGTGCCACCAGCAAGGGACTAGCGGGGAACACAGATACGCAGTATTTT. Encoded protein: CATSKGLAGNTDTQYF.

This clonotype was detected many times. V usage is TRBV9 and J usage is TRBJ1-2, with 11 bases lining up with TRBD1. The CDR3 is 17 amino acids. The germline gives CDR1 SGDLS, CDR2 YYNGEE. The V and J ends lost 0 bases and 4 bases, in that order; junction bases with no gene match: 8. CDR3 sequence (DNA): TGTGCCAGCAGCGTAGGGGCCCGGGACAGGGGGTCCTATGGCTACACCTTC. Its protein is CASSVGARDRGSYGYTF.

This clonotype was counted many times. The gene calls are TRBV3-1 and TRBJ2-2; 8 nucleotides match TRBD1. J gave up 4 bases and V 3 bases, and 1 base lay outside the gene matches. This CDR3 is 14 amino acids long. Germline lookup yields CDR1 LGHDT and CDR2 YNNKEL (reference sequence). Here the CDR3 DNA reads TGTGCCAGCAGCCACACAGGGGGCACCGGGGAGCTGTTTTTT. Translation: CASSHTGGTGELFF.

This clonotype occurred many times. The CDR3 nucleotides read TGTGCCAGCAGACGTGGCTCGGGGACAAGCTCCTACGAGCAGTACTTC. Protein sequence: CASRRGSGTSSYEQYF. V and J are TRBV7-8 and TRBJ2-7, with D perhaps matching TRBD1 (6 bases). The CDR3 spans 16 residues. Germline CDR1 and CDR2: SGHVS and FQNEAQ. Trimming removed 6 bases from V and 0 bases from J, with 18 bases in between.

The chain is built from TRBV29-1 and TRBJ1-5, with D hard to call. This CDR3 contains 12 residues. Germline V gives CDR1 SQVTM, CDR2 ANQGSEA. V was pared by 7 bases and J by 5 bases, with 12 bases between. This chain's CDR3 is CSAGFSDQPQHF. CDR3 in DNA: TGCAGCGCCGGTTTTTCCGATCAGCCCCAGCATTTT.

V and J are TRBV30 and TRBJ1-5; TRBD1 aligns across 9 bases. Per the germline V gene, CDR1 is GTSNPN and CDR2 is SVGIG (reference sequence). V trimming: 0 bases; J trimming: 5 bases; junction bases outside the gene matches: 11. The CDR3 runs 17 residues. The CDR3, as DNA: TGTGCCTGGAGTGTACCGATCGGACAGGGGATGTATCAGCCCCAGCATTTT. Its protein product is CAWSVPIGQGMYQPQHF. The whole variable domain, filled in from reference TRBV30 and TRBJ1-5, reads SQTIHQWPATLVQPVGSPLSLECTVEGTSNPNLYWYRQAAGRGLQLLFYSVGIGQISSEVPQNLSASRPQDRQFILSSKKLLLSDSGFYLCAWSVPIGQGMYQPQHFGDGTRLSIL.

The chain uses TRBV7-6 and TRBJ2-3, with D possibly being TRBD2 (6 bases). The CDR3 is made up of 15 amino acids. The germline CDR1 and CDR2 sequences are SGHVS and FNYEAQ. Trimming stripped 4 bases from V and 3 bases from J, with 14 bases between. The CDR3 bases are TGTGCCAGCAGCTCCGCCCGGGGGTTAACAGATACGCAGTATTTT. This encodes CASSSARGLTDTQYF.

Many counts were recorded for this clonotype. The chain joins TRBV4-3 to TRBJ2-5; D might be TRBD1 (6 bases). Germline V lookup: CDR1 LGHNA, CDR2 YSLEER. CDR3 length: 16 amino acids. Trimming removed 0 bases at V and 5 bases at J, with 16 bases between. The CDR3 nucleotides read TGCGCCAGCAGCCAAGATGGATGGGGGCTCGGGGAGACCCAGTACTTC. Translated: CASSQDGWGLGETQYF.

This clonotype came up a few times. The CDR3 region is CAWSVGPNTEAFF. CDR3 DNA sequence: TGTGCCTGGAGTGTAGGGCCTAACACTGAAGCTTTCTTT. The rearrangement links TRBV30 to TRBJ1-1; D uncertain. The CDR3 has 13 residues. The germline V and J ends were trimmed by 0 bases and 2 bases, with 7 bases remaining between them. Germline CDR1 and CDR2: GTSNPN and SVGIG (reference sequence).

The table lists this clonotype with a few counts. The chain is built from TRBV5-1 and TRBJ2-1, with 9 bases matching TRBD2. The germline V gene has CDR1 SGHRS and CDR2 YFSETQ. The ends lost 0 bases at V and 4 bases at J; junction bases unmatched: 5. The CDR3 runs 16 residues. The CDR3 spells CASSLGSSGAYNEQFF. CDR3 in DNA: TGCGCCAGCAGCTTGGGCTCTAGCGGGGCGTACAATGAGCAGTTCTTC.

This clonotype has only a few counts. The chain carries TRBV5-1 and TRBJ2-5, with 8 bases lining up with TRBD2. Looked up from germline, CDR1 is SGHRS and CDR2 is YFSETQ. The CDR3 runs 15 residues. Trimming took 4 bases from V and 5 from J; bases not matched to a gene: 10. The CDR3 reads CASSISGEPGETQYF. The CDR3 DNA reads as TGCGCCAGCAGCATTAGCGGGGAGCCGGGGGAGACCCAGTACTTC.